The entry below gives a single T cell receptor (beta chain) sequence along with its context. The specificity of this receptor is unknown. No much larger clone is present one base from it, and per-base qualities are unavailable. This sample is drawn from a study of metastatic and nonmetastatic thyroid tumors (dated by TCRdb to about 2020). Some background on the complete study: Repertoires were compared across peripheral blood and tumor or nodule tissue samples from malignant and benign thyroid patients.

No patient had received any treatment before thyroid surgery. Using T-cell receptor beta sequencing, the researchers looked back retrospectively at clinical samples from patients, gathered between about 2011 and 2019. What the study reported, not specific to this receptor: TCR beta diversity was reported as significantly higher in malignant tumors than in benign nodules, in both blood and tumor samples.

The library was obtained by PCR. Sequenced on an Illumina HiSeq 4000. High-throughput sequencing was used to profile the TCR beta-chain CDR3 region of every patient. Processing in the source paper ran as follows. The researchers built a classifier to tell apart papillary thyroid cancer patients with distant metastasis, based on CDR3 differences among clinicopathological groups. The Shannon index was used to assess repertoire diversity, and the Morisita-Horn index was used to assess tumor-blood repertoire similarity. Using fastp trimming at Q25 and MiXCR clonotype assembly, TCRdb reanalyzed the public sequencing data and kept in-frame beta chains. These V and J calls originate from TCRdb's pipeline instead of the authors' own analysis. The sample table lists tens of thousands of clones, about 16% of them with a count of one. 2.5% to 3.5% of the sample belongs to the ten largest clones. Sequencing was done on a sample of blood. The TCR originated in a female donor with papillary thyroid cancer or a benign thyroid nodule (not recorded which). Some clones in this sample may be carry-over from other donors' samples.

The encoded CDR3 is CSGQGMSSYEQYF. Here is the DNA: TGCAGTGGGCAGGGTATGAGCTCCTACGAGCAGTACTTC. The chain uses TRBV20-1 and TRBJ2-7; TRBD1 might be the D gene, on 5 matching bases. The germline V gene (reference sequence) supplies CDR1 DFQATT and CDR2 SNEGSKA. From its cysteine to its phenylalanine, the CDR3 spans 13 amino acids. Only the CDR3 region is kept as DNA, spanning 39 bases read in frame from base 1. V is pared back by 7 bases and J by 0 bases, with 13 bases lying between the germline termini.